This T cell receptor (beta chain) was identified during a study of a mutant IDH1 vaccine in newly diagnosed glioma (dated by TCRdb to about 2021). The study in broad terms: Patients received eight vaccinations in weeks 1, 3, 5, 7, 11, 15, 19 and 23, corresponding to visits V03 through V10. Peripheral blood was collected at six visits: V03 (baseline), V05, V07, V10, V12 and V13. Vaccination started 4-6 weeks after radiotherapy alone, or was given together with temozolomide cycles in the groups whose treatment included chemotherapy. The roughly 32 treated patients were approximately 62% male and around 40% female, with a mean age of approximately 40 years. Prior to enrollment, standard therapy consisting of radiotherapy alone, temozolomide alone, or radiochemotherapy with temozolomide had been administered to patients, with the combination being received by most patients. For exploratory analyses, about 25 treated patients had longitudinal TCRB deep sequencing done wherever samples were available.

The full study reports these points: Immune responses induced by the vaccine were seen in around 93% of patients across multiple MHC alleles. The authors stated that sample limitations prevented analyses of patient blood samples from being reproduced. Pseudoprogression appeared unrelated to alterations in the top peripheral T cell clonotypes detected by TCRB sequencing. Availability determined which PBMC samples were chosen for TCRB deep sequencing.

Points on this clone: Its cognate antigen has yet to be identified. No much larger clone exists at a distance of one base, and base qualities are not known.

This specimen's time point label, per the study, means: week 11, during vaccination. Each vaccine dose was 300 ug of a 20-mer mutant IDH1 peptide in Montanide, given subcutaneously with topical imiquimod. Donors had newly diagnosed WHO grade 3 or 4 IDH1-mutant astrocytomas with loss of nuclear ATRX. The samples were drawn from NOA16, a multicentre, single-arm, open-label phase I trial in Germany that tested a mutant IDH1 peptide vaccine in humans for the first time. The DNeasy Blood and Tissue Kit was used to extract genomic DNA from EDTA blood for TCRB sequencing. Libraries were made using the immunoSEQ multiplex PCR assay. Rearranged TCR beta chain sequences were amplified with the hsTCRB Kit following the manufacturer's protocol. Sequencing of TCRB libraries was carried out on an Illumina MiSeq. On the study's bioinformatics: Demultiplexing, trimming and gene mapping were performed with the kit vendor's proprietary platform. Entries here come from immuneACCESS through TCRdb and include only in-frame sequences with V and J called. Some clones fail to appear in such tables; in the studies checked, an unresolved V gene covers under half of the shortfall, and the cause of the remainder is unknown. That table is the source of V, J and clone size, and D and trimming were worked out from the DNA. A total of 110,000 or so clones appear in this sample, about 90% of them only once. Clones ranked in the top ten supply around 0.6% of the sample.

The CDR3 spans 16 residues, from the cysteine through the phenylalanine. Here the CDR3 DNA is all that survives: 48 bases in frame from base 1. The germline V gene gives CDR1 as MGHDK and CDR2 as SYGVNS. Germline trimming amounts to 4 bases on V and 3 bases on J, with 6 as the count of junction bases outside the gene matches. The chain links TRBV25-1 with TRBJ2-2, and 9 bases in between align with TRBD2. This TCR was recovered from a woman aged 45-65 years with glioma. Sequencing used PBMCs, obtained from a glioma patient whose treatment included an IDH1 peptide vaccine. The nucleotide sequence reads as follows: TGTGCCAGCAGTGTGGAACTAGCGGGCCACACCGGGGAGCTGTTTTTT. Its protein product is CASSVELAGHTGELFF.